This TCR beta chain is drawn from a study of blood T cell repertoires in COVID-19. Study at large: Acute and convalescent COVID-19 specimens originated in the United States, Italy and Spain. T cells, B-cell-depleted T cells, or PBMCs provided the cDNA or gDNA that served as material.

Germline CDR1 and CDR2: SEHNR and FQNEAQ (reference sequence). The CDR3 loop spans 14 amino acids. With V trimmed by 5 bases and J by 4 bases, 5 bases remained unmatched. In the study's own analysis: Reference gene primer amplification yielded estimated nucleated cell counts. The assay was immunoSEQ multiplex PCR, and TCRdb's table has in-frame clones only and misses some. V, J and clone size reflect that table, while D and trimming were determined from the DNA. The sample has about 42,000 clones, roughly 80% seen once; the top ten hold roughly 28%. The rearrangement joins TRBV7-9 to TRBJ2-5, with TRBD1 matching over 9 bases. Sequenced: peripheral blood. This receptor was taken from a woman aged 70-85 years with acute or convalescent COVID-19. The CDR3: CASSPTGGRETQYF. Written as DNA, the CDR3 is TGTGCCAGCAGCCCGACAGGGGGACGAGAGACCCAGTACTTC. The full variable domain, with the rest looked up from reference TRBV7-9 and TRBJ2-5, is DTGVSQNPRHKITKRGQNVTFRCDPISEHNRLYWYRQTLGQGPEFLTYFQNEAQLEKSRLLSDRFSAERPKGSFSTLEIQRTEQGDSAMYLCASSPTGGRETQYFGPGTRLLVL.